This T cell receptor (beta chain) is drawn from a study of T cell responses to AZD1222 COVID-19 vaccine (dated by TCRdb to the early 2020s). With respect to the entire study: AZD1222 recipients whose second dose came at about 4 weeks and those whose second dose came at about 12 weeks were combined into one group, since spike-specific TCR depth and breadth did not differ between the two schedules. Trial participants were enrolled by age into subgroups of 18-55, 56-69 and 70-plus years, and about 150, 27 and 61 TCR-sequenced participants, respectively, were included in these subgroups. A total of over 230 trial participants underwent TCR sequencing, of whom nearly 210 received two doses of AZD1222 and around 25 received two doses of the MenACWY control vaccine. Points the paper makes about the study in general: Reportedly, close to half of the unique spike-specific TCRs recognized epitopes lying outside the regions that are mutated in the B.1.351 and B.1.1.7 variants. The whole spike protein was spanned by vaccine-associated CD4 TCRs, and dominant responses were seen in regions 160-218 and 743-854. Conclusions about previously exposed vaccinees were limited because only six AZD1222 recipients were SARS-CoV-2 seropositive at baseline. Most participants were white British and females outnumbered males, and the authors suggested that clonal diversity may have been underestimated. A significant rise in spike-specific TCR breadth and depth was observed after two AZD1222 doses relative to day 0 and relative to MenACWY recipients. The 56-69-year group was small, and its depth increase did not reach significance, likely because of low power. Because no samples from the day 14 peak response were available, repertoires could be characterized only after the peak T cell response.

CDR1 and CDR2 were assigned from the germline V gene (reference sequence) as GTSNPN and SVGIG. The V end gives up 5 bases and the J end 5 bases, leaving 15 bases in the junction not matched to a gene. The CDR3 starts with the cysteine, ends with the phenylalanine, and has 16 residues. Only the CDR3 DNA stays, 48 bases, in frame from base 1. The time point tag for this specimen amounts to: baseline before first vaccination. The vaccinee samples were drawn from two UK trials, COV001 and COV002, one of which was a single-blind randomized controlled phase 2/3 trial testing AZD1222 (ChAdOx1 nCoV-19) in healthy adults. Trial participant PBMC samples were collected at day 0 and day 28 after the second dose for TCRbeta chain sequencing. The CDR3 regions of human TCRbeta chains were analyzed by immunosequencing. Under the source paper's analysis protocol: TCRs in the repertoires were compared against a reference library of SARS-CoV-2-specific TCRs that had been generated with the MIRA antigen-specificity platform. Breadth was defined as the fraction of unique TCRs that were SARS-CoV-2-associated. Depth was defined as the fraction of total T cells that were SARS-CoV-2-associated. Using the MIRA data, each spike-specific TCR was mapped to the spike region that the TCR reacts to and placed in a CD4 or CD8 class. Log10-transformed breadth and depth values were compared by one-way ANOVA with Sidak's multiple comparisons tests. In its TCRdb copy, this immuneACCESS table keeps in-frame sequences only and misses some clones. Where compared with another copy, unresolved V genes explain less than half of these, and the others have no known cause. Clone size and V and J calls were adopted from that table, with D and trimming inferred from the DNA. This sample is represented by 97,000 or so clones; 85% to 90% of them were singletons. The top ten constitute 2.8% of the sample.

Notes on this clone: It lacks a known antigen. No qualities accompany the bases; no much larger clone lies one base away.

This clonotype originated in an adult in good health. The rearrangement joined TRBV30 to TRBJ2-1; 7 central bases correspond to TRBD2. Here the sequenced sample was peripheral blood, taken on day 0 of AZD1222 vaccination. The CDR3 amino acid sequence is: CAWSTPEAGPDNEQFF. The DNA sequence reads TGTGCCTGGTCGACCCCTGAAGCGGGACCCGACAATGAGCAGTTCTTC.